This T cell receptor (delta chain) originates from a study of γδ T cells in repeated Plasmodium falciparum infection. Background on the study: Age- and gender-matched Australian children served as comparison for malaria-exposed Malian children. Each infection was followed by sampling at 21 days, plus baseline and some pre-infection draws.

This clone was seen a handful of times. The TCRdb record carries a much larger clone's protein, which differs from this DNA's translation at residue 8; a read error is the likely cause, and the protein listed here is the DNA translation. Each sorted gammadelta sample had TRG and TRD chains sequenced. TCRdb reapplied CATT to the multiplex PCR reads. The sample carries 70,000 to 95,000 delta-chain clones, more than 1.4% recorded once. Material for sequencing was gamma-delta T cells from blood. This TCR was recovered from a pool of human donors (malaria-infected and uninfected, not separated).

CDR3 coding DNA: TGTGCCTTTTTGGGAGGGGTGGAGTACGCTTTGACAGCACAACTCTTCTTT. It encodes CAFLGGVEYALTAQLFF. The chain has TRDV3 and TRDJ2; D is unclear. This CDR3 is built from 17 residues. CDR1 TVYSNPD and CDR2 GDNSRS come from the germline V gene (reference sequence). V was shortened by 2 bases and J by 0 bases, with 19 bases between the two germline ends.